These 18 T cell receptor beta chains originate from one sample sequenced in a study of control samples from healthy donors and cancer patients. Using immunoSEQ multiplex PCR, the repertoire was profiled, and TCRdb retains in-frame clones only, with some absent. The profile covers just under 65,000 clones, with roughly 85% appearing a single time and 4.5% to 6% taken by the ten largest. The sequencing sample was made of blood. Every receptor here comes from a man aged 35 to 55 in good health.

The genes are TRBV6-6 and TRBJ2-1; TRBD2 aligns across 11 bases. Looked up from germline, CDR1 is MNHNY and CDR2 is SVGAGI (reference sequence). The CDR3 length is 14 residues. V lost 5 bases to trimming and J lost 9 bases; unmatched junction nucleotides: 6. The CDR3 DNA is TGTGCCAGCAGTAGCCCTAGCGGGAGGATTGAGCAGTTCTTC. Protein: CASSSPSGRIEQFF.

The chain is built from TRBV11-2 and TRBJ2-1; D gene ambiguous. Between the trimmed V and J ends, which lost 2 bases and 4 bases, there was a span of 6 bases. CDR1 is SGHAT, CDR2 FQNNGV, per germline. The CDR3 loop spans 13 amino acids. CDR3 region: CASSLRRYNEQFF. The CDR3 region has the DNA TGTGCCAGCAGCTTACGCCGTTACAATGAGCAGTTCTTC.

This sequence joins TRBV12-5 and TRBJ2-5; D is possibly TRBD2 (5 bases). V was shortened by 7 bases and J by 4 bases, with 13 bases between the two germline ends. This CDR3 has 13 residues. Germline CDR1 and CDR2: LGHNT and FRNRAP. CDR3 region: CASATGSGETQYF. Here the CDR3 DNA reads TGTGCTAGTGCTACGGGGAGTGGAGAGACCCAGTACTTC.

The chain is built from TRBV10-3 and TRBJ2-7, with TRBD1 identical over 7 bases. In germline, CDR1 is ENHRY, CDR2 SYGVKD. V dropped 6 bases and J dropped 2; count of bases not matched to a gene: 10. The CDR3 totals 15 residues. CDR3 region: CAISQGQNNPYEQYF. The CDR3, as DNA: TGTGCCATCAGCCAGGGACAGAATAACCCCTACGAGCAGTACTTC.

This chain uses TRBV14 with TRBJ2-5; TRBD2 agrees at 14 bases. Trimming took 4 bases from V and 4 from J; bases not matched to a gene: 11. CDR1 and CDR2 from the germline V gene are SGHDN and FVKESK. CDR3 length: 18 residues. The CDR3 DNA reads TGTGCCAGCAGCCGGGGACTAGCGGGAGTGTCTTTTAGAGAGACCCAGTACTTC. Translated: CASSRGLAGVSFRETQYF.

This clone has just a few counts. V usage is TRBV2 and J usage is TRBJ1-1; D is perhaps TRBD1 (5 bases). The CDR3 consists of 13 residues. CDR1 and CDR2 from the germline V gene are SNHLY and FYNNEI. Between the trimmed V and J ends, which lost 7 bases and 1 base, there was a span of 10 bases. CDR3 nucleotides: TGTGCCAGCAAGGGACTTGGGAACACTGAAGCTTTCTTT. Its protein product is CASKGLGNTEAFF. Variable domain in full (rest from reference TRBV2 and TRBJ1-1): EPEVTQTPSHQVTQMGQEVILRCVPISNHLYFYWYRQILGQKVEFLVSFYNNEISEKSEIFDDQFSVERPDGSNFTLKIRSTKLEDSAMYFCASKGLGNTEAFFGQGTRLTVV.

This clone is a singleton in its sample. The CDR3 sequence is CASGYRTSGLQETQYF. The CDR3 nucleotides read TGTGCTAGTGGTTATCGGACTAGCGGGCTTCAAGAGACCCAGTACTTC. The chain has TRBV12-5 and TRBJ2-5, with TRBD2 identical over 11 bases. Germline-derived CDR1 and CDR2 are LGHNT and FRNRAP. V was pared by 4 bases and J by 2 bases, with 6 bases of the junction left unmatched. This CDR3 has 16 amino acids.

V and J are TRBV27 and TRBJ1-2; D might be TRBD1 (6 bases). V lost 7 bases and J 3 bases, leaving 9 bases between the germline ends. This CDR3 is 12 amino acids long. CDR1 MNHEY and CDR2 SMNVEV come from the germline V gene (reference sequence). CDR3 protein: CASKSGDYGYTF. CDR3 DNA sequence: TGTGCCAGCAAGTCAGGGGACTATGGCTACACCTTC.

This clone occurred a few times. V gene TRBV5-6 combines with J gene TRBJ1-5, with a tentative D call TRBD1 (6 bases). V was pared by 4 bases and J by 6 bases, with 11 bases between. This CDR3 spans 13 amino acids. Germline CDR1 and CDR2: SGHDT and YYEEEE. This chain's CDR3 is CASSIQTGQPQHF. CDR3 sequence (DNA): TGTGCCAGCAGCATTCAGACAGGTCAGCCCCAGCATTTT.

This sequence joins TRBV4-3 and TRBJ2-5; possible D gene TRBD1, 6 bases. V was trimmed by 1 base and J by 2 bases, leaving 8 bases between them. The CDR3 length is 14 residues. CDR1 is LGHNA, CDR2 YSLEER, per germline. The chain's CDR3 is CASSQGTVQETQYF. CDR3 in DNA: TGCGCCAGCAGCCAAGGGACAGTACAAGAGACCCAGTACTTC.

CDR3 loop: CASSSRRGSYEQYF. For the CDR3, the DNA is TGTGCCAGCAGCTCCCGCAGGGGCTCCTACGAGCAGTACTTC. J is TRBJ2-7 and V is TRBV5-4; tentatively, D is TRBD1 (6 bases). Germline V lookup: CDR1 SGHNT, CDR2 YYREEE (reference sequence). The CDR3 has 14 residues. Trimming removed 3 bases from V and 0 bases from J, with 10 bases in between.

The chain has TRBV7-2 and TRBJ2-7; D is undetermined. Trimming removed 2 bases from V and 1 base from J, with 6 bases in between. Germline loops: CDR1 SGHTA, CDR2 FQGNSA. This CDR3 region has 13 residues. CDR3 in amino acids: CASSLWLSYEQYF. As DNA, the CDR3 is TGTGCCAGCAGCTTATGGCTTTCCTACGAGCAGTACTTC.

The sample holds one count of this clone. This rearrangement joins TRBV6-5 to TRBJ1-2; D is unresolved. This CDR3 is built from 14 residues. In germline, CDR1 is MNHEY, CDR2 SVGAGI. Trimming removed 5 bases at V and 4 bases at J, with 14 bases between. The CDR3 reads CASSKDPAAYGYTF. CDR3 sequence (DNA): TGTGCCAGCAGTAAGGACCCTGCAGCCTATGGCTACACCTTC.

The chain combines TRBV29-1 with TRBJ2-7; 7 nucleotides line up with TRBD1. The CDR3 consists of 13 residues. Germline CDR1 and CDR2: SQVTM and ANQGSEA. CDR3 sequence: CSTSGQYTYEQYF. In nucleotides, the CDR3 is TGCTCGACTTCGGGACAGTACACCTACGAGCAGTACTTC.

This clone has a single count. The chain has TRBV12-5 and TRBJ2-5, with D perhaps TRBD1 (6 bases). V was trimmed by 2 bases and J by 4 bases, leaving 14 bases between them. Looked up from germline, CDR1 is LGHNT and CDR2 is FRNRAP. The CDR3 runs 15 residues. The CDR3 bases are TGTGCTAGTGGTTTGCCATCCGCAGGGGCAGAGACCCAGTACTTC. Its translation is CASGLPSAGAETQYF.

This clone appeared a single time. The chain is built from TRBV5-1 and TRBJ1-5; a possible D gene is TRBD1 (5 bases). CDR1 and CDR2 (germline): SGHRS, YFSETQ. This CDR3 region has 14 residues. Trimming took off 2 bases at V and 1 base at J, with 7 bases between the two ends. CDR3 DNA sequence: TGCGCCAGCAGCTTTGGGGGAAGCAATCAGCCCCAGCATTTT. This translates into CASSFGGSNQPQHF.

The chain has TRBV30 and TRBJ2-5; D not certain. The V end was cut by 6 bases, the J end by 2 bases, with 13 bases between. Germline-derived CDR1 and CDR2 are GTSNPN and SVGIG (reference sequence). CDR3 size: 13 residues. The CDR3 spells CACSMGLQETQYF. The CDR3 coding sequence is TGTGCCTGTTCTATGGGTCTTCAAGAGACCCAGTACTTC. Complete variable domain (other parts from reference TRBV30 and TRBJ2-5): SQTIHQWPATLVQPVGSPLSLECTVEGTSNPNLYWYRQAAGRGLQLLFYSVGIGQISSEVPQNLSASRPQDRQFILSSKKLLLSDSGFYLCACSMGLQETQYFGPGTRLLVL.

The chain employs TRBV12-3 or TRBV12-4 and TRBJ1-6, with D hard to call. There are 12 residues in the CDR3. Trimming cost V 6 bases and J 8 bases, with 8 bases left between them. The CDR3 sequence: CASSLSDSPLHF. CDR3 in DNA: TGTGCCAGCAGCCTCTCGGATTCACCCCTCCACTTT.